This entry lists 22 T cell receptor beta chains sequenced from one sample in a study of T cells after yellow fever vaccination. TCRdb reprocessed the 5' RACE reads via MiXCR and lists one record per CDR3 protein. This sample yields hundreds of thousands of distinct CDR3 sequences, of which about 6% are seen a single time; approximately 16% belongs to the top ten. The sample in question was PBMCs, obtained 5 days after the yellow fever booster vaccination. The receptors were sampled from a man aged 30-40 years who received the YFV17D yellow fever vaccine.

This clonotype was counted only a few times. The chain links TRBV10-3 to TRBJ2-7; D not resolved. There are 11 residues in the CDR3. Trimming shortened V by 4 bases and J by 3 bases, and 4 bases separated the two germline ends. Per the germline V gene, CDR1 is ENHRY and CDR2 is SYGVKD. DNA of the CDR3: TGTGCCATCAGTGCCCACTACGAGCAGTACTTC. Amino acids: CAISAHYEQYF.

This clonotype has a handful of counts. The CDR3 spells CASSIGTSGRAMWTQYF. Written as DNA, the CDR3 is TGTGCCAGCAGCATCGGGACTAGCGGGAGGGCGATGTGGACCCAGTACTTC. The chain employs TRBV7-2 and TRBJ2-5, with 16 bases aligning to TRBD2. The CDR3 is 17 residues long. CDR1 and CDR2 (germline): SGHTA, FQGNSA. Unmatched junction bases numbered 10, after V lost 5 bases and J lost 7 bases.

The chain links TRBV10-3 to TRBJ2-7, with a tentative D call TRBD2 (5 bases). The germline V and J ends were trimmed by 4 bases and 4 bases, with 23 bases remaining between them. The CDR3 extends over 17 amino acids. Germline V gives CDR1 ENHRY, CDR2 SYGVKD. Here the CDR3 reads CAISGRAGRLNPYEQYF. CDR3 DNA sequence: TGTGCCATCAGTGGGCGGGCTGGCAGGTTAAATCCTTACGAGCAGTACTTC.

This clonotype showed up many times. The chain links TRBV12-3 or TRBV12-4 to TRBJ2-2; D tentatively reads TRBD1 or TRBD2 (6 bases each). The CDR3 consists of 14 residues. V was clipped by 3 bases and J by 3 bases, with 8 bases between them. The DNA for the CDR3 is TGTGCCAGCAGTTTTGGGGGGCACACCGGGGAGCTGTTTTTT. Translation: CASSFGGHTGELFF.

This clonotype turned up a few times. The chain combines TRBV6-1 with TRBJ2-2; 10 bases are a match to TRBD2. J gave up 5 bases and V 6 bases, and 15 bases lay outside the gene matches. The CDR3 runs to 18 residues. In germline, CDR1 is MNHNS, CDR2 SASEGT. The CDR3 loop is CASSGSSPGLASTGELFF. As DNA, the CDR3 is TGTGCCAGCAGCGGAAGTTCTCCGGGACTAGCGTCGACCGGGGAGCTGTTTTTT.

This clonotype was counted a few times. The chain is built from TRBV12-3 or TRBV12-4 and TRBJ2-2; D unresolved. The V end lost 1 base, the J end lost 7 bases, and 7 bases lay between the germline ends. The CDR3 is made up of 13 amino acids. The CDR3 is CASSLEPLGELFF. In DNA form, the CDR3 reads TGTGCCAGCAGTTTAGAACCCCTCGGGGAGCTGTTTTTT.

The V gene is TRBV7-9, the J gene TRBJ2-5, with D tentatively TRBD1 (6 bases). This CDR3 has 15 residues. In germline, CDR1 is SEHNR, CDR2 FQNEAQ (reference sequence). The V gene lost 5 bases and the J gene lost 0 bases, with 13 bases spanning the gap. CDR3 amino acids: CASSPFWDNQETQYF. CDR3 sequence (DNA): TGTGCCAGCAGCCCTTTCTGGGACAACCAAGAGACCCAGTACTTC.

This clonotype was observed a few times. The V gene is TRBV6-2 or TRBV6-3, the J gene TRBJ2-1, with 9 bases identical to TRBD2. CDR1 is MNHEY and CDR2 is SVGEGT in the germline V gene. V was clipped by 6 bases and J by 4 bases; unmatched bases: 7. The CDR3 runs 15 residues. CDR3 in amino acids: CASRSSGRGYNEQFF. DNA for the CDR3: TGTGCCAGCAGGAGTAGCGGGAGAGGTTACAATGAGCAGTTCTTC.

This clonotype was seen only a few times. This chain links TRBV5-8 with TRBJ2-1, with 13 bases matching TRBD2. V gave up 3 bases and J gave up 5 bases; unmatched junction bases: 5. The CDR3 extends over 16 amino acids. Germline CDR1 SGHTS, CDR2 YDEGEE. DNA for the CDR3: TGTGCCAGCAGCTCCGCCGGACTAGCGGGGGACAATGAGCAGTTCTTC. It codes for CASSSAGLAGDNEQFF. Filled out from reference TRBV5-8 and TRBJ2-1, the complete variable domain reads EAGVTQSPTHLIKTRGQQATLRCSPISGHTSVYWYQQALGLGLQFLLWYDEGEERNRGNFPPRFSGRQFPNYSSELNVNALELEDSALYLCASSSAGLAGDNEQFFGPGTRLTVL.

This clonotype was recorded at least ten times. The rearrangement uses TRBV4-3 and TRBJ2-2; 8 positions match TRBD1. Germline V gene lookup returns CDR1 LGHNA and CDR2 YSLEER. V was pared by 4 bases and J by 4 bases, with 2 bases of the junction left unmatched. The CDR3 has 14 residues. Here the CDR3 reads CASSLQGATGELFF. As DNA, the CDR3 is TGCGCCAGCAGCCTCCAGGGGGCCACCGGGGAGCTGTTTTTT.

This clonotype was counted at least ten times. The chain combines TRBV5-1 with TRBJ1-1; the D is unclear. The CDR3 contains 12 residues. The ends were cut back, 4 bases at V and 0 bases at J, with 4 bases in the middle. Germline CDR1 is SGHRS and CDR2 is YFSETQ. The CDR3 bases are TGCGCCAGCAGCGCACTGAACACTGAAGCTTTCTTT. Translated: CASSALNTEAFF.

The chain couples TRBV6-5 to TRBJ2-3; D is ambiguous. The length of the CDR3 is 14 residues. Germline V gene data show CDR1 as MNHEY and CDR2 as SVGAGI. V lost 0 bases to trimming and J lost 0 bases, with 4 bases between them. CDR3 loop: CASSYSASTDTQYF. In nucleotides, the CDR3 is TGTGCCAGCAGTTACTCGGCCAGCACAGATACGCAGTATTTT.

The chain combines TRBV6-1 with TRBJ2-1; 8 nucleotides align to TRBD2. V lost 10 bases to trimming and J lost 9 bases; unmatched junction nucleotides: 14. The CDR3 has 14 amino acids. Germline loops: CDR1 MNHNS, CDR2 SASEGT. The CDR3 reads CATEISGKRSEQFF. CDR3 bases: TGTGCCACCGAAATTAGCGGGAAACGGAGTGAGCAGTTCTTC.

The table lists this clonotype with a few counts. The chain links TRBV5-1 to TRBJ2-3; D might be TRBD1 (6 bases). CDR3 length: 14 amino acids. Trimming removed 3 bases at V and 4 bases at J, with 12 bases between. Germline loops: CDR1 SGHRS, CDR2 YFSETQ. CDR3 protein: CASSSDYRADTQYF. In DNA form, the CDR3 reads TGCGCCAGCAGCTCCGACTACAGGGCAGATACGCAGTATTTT. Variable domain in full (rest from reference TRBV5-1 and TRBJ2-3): KAGVTQTPRYLIKTRGQQVTLSCSPISGHRSVSWYQQTPGQGLQFLFEYFSETQRNKGNFPGRFSGRQFSNSRSEMNVSTLELGDSALYLCASSSDYRADTQYFGPGTRLTVL.

As DNA, the CDR3 is TGCGCCAGCAGCCCTGCTCTGGAGTCCTACGGGGAGCTGTTTTTT. Its translation is CASSPALESYGELFF. This chain uses TRBV5-1 with TRBJ2-2; D unresolved. This CDR3 spans 15 amino acids. Germline CDR1 and CDR2: SGHRS and YFSETQ. Trimming removed 4 bases from V and 7 bases from J, with 17 bases in between.

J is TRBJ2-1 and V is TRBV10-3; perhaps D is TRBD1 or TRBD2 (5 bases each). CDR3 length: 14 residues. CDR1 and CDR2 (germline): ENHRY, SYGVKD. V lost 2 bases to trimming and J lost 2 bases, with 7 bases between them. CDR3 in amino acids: CAISEEGPYNEQFF. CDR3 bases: TGTGCCATCAGTGAGGAGGGACCCTACAATGAGCAGTTCTTC.

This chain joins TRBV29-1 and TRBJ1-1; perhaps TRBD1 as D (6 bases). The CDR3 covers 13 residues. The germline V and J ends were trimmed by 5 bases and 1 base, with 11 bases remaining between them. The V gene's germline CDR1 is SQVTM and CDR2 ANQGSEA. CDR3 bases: TGCAGCGTTTTGGGGACATCGAACACTGAAGCTTTCTTT. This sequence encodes CSVLGTSNTEAFF.

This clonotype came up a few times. As DNA, the CDR3 is TGTGCCACCACAAGCCTTAGCACAGATACGCAGTATTTT. Its protein product is CATTSLSTDTQYF. The chain employs TRBV7-6 and TRBJ2-3, with D unclear. Germline V gene sequence: CDR1 SGHVS, CDR2 FNYEAQ. The ends were cut back, 10 bases at V and 0 bases at J, with 11 bases in the middle. The CDR3 length is 13 residues.

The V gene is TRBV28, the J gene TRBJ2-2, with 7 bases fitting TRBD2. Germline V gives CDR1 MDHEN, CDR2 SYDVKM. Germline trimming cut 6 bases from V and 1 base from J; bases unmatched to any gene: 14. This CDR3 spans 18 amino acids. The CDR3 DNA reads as TGTGCCAGCAGGCGCCTAGCGGTTCACGGACAGAACACCGGGGAGCTGTTTTTT. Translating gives CASRRLAVHGQNTGELFF.

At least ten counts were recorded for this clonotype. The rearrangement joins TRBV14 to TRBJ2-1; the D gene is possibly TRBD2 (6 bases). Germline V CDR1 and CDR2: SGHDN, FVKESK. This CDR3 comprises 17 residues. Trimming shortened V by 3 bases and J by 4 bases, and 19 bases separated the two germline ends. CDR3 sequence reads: CASSHFRGLAAYNEQFF. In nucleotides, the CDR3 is TGTGCCAGCAGCCACTTCCGGGGGTTAGCCGCTTACAATGAGCAGTTCTTC.

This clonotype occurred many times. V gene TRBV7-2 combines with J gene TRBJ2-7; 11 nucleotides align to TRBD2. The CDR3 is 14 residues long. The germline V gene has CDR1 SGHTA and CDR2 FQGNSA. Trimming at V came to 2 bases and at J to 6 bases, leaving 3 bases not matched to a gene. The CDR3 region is CASSLLAGGTEQYF. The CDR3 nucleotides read TGTGCCAGCAGCTTACTAGCGGGAGGAACCGAGCAGTACTTC.

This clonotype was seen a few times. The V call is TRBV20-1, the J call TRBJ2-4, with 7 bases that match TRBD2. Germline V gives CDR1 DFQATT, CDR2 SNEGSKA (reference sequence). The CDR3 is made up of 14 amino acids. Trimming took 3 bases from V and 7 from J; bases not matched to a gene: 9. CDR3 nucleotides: TGCAGTGCTAGGGCTAGCGGCCCTGGGAACATTCAGTACTTC. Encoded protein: CSARASGPGNIQYF.